This T cell receptor (beta chain) appears in the sequencing data of a study of blood T cell repertoires in COVID-19. Background on the study: Donors in the United States, Italy and Spain gave samples during acute or convalescent COVID-19.

Original analysis: Counts of nucleated cells, estimated from reference gene primer amplification, were obtained. Sequencing was performed with immunoSEQ multiplex PCR; in TCRdb, only in-frame clones are kept and a portion is missing. V, J and clone size reflect that table, while D and trimming were determined from the DNA. The table has roughly 220,000 clones, 70% to 90% seen once; the top ten hold about 10%. For this clone: One end of the junction is discordant with germline, which a read error may explain.

During active infection, Seattle patients enrolled and were then monitored through disease. The sample consisted of peripheral blood. The receptor's source is a woman between 45 and 65 years old with COVID-19, enrolled during active disease.

CDR3 protein: CASSFSGQEYF. The CDR3 DNA follows: TGTGCCAGCAGTTTCTCCGGACAAGAATATTTC. The chain has TRBV27 and TRBJ1-2; maybe TRBD1 (5 bases). The CDR3 sequence is 11 residues long. Germline values: CDR1 MNHEY, CDR2 SMNVEV (reference sequence).